This TCR beta chain was observed in a study of T cell repertoires in cytomegalovirus infection. Study-level findings and limits: HLA-C-restricted TCR beta clonotypes specific for CMV led the ex vivo response.

To note about this clonotype: Its antigen is unidentified.

Each CDR3 protein gets one entry after TCRdb re-called the reads with MiXCR. The profile covers under 850,000 distinct CDR3 sequences, with around a third appearing a single time and about 20% taken by the ten largest. This CDR3 spans 14 amino acids. V lost 4 bases, J lost 7 bases, and 16 bases lay in between. CDR1 and CDR2 (germline): MDHEN, SYDVKM. The genes are TRBV28 and TRBJ1-2; unclear D gene. Here the sequenced sample was cultured PBMCs, taken from culture after CMV antigen stimulation. The clonotype was recovered from a human donor in good health (CMV status not recorded). Some clones in this sample may be carry-over from other donors' samples. CDR3 nucleotide sequence: TGTGCCAGCAGTTCGGGTCCCGGCGTGGGTGGCTACACCTTC. Encoded protein: CASSSGPGVGGYTF.